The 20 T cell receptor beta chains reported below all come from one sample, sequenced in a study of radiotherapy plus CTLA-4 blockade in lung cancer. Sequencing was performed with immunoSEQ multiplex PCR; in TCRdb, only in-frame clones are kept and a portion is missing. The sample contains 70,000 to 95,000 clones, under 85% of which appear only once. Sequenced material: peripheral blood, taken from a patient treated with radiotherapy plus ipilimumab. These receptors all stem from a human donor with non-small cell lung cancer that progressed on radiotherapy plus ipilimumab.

The CDR3 DNA reads as TGTGCCAGCAGCGCACAGGGGTCCACTGAAGCTTTCTTT. Its protein is CASSAQGSTEAFF. This chain links TRBV6-4 with TRBJ1-1, with 7 bases aligning to TRBD1. The CDR3 totals 13 residues. Germline values: CDR1 MRHNA, CDR2 SNTAGT. Losses at the gene ends were 6 bases for V and 4 bases for J; bases not matched to a gene: 5.

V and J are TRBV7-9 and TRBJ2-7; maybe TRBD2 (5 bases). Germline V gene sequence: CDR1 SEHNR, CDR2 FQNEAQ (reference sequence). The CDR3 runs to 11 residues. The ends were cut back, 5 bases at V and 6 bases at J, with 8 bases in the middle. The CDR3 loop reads CASSIEGEQYF. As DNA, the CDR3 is TGTGCCAGCAGCATAGAGGGCGAGCAGTACTTC.

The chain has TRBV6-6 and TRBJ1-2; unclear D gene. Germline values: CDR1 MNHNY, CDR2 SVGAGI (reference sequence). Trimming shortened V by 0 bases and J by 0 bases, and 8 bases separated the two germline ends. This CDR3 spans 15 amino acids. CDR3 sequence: CASSYSGASNYGYTF. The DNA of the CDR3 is TGTGCCAGCAGTTACTCCGGAGCCTCTAACTATGGCTACACCTTC.

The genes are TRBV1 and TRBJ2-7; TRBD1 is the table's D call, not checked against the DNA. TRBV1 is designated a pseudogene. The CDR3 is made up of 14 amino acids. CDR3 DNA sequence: TGCACCAGCAGCCAAAGGGGACAGCAATACGAGCAGTACTTC. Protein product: CTSSQRGQQYEQYF.

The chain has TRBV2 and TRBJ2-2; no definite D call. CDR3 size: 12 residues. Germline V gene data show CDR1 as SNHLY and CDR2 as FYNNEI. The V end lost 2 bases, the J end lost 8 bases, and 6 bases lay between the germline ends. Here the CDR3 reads CASSEWSGELFF. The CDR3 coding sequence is TGTGCCAGCAGTGAATGGTCGGGGGAGCTGTTTTTT. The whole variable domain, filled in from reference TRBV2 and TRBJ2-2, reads EPEVTQTPSHQVTQMGQEVILRCVPISNHLYFYWYRQILGQKVEFLVSFYNNEISEKSEIFDDQFSVERPDGSNFTLKIRSTKLEDSAMYFCASSEWSGELFFGEGSRLTVL.

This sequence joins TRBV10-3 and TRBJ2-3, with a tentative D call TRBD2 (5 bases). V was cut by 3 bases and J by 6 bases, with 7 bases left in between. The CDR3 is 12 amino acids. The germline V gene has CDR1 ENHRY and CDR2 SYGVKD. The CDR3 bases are TGTGCCATCAGTGAAACGGGGGATACGCAGTATTTT. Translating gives CAISETGDTQYF.

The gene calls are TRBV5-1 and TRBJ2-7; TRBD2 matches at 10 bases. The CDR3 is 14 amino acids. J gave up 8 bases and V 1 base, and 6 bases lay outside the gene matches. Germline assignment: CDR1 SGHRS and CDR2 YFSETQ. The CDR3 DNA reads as TGCGCCAGCAGCTTGACAGGACTAGCGGAGAAGCAGTACTTC. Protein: CASSLTGLAEKQYF.

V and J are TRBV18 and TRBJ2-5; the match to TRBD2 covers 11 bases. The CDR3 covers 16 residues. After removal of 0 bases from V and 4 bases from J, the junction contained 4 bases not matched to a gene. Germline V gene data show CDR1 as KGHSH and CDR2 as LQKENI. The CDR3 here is CASSPPKLAGVETQYF. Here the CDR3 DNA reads TGTGCCAGCTCACCACCGAAACTAGCGGGGGTAGAGACCCAGTACTTC.

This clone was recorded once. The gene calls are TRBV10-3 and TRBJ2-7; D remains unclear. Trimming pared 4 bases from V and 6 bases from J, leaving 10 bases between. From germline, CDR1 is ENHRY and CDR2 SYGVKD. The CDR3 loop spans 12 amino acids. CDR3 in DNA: TGTGCCATCAGTGGCCACCCTCCCGAGCAGTACTTC. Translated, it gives CAISGHPPEQYF.

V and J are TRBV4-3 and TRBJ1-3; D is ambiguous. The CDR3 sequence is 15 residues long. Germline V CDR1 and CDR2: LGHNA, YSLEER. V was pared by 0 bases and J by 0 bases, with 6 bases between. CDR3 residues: CASSQERLSGNTIYF. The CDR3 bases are TGCGCCAGCAGCCAAGAACGGCTCTCTGGAAACACCATATATTTT.

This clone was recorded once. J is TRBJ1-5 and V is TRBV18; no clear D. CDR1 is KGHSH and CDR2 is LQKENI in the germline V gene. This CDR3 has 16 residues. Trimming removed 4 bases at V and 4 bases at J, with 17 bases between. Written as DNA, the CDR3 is TGTGCCAGCTCACTAAGCCAGGTGGGAGGGAATCAGCCCCAGCATTTT. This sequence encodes CASSLSQVGGNQPQHF.

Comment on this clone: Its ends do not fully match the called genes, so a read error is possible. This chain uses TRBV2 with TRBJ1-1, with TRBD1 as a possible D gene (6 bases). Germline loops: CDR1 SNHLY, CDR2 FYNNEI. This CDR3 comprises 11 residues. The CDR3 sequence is CASREDRLAFF. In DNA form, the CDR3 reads TGTGCCAGCAGGGAAGACAGGTTAGCTTTCTTT.

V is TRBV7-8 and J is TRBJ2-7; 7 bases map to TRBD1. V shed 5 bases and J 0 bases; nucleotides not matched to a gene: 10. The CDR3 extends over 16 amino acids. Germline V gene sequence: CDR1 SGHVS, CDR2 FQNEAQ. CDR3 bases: TGTGCCAGCAGCCATGGGACAGCGTCTTCCTCCTACGAGCAGTACTTC. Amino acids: CASSHGTASSSYEQYF. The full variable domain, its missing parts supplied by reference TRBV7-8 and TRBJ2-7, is GAGVSQSPRYKVAKRGQDVALRCDPISGHVSLFWYQQALGQGPEFLTYFQNEAQLDKSGLPSDRFFAERPEGSVSTLKIQRTQQEDSAVYLCASSHGTASSSYEQYFGPGTRLTVT.

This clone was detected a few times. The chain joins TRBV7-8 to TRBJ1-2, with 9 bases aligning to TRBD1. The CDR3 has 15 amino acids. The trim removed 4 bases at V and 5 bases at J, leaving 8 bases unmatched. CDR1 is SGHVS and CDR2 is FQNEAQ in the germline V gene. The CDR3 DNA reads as TGTGCCAGCAGCTCAGCCGGGACAGGGATTTATGGCTACACCTTC. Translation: CASSSAGTGIYGYTF.

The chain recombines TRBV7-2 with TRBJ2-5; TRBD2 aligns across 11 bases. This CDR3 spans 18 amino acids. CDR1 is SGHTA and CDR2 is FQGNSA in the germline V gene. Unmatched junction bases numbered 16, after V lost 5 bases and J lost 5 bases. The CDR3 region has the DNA TGTGCCAGCAGCCCAGGGGGGATAGCGGGAGGGGCCCGGGAGACCCAGTACTTC. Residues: CASSPGGIAGGARETQYF.

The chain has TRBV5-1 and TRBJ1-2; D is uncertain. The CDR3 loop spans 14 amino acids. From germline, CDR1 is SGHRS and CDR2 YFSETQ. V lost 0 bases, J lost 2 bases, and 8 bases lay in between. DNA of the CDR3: TGCGCCAGCAGCTTGGCCGACGGGAACTATGGCTACACCTTC. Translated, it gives CASSLADGNYGYTF.

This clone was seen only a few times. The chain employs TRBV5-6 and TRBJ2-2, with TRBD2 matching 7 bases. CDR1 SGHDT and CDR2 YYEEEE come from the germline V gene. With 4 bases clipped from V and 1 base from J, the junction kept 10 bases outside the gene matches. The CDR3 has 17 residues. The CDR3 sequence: CASSRRGGGGNTGELFF. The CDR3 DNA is TGTGCCAGCAGCCGAAGGGGAGGCGGGGGGAACACCGGGGAGCTGTTTTTT. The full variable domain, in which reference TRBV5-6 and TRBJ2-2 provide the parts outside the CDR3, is DAGVTQSPTHLIKTRGQQVTLRCSPKSGHDTVSWYQQALGQGPQFIFQYYEEEERQRGNFPDRFSGHQFPNYSSELNVNALLLGDSALYLCASSRRGGGGNTGELFFGEGSRLTVL.

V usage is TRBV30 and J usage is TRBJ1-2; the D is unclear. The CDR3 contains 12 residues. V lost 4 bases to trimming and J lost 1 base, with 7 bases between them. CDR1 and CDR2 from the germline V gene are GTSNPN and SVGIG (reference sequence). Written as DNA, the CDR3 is TGTGCCTGGAACATCTATAACTATGGCTACACCTTC. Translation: CAWNIYNYGYTF.

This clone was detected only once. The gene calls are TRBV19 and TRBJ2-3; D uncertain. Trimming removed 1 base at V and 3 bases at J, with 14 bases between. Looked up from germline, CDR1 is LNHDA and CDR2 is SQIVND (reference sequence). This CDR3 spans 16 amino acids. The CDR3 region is CASSIGWQARTDTQYF. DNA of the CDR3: TGTGCCAGTAGTATAGGGTGGCAGGCCCGGACAGATACGCAGTATTTT.

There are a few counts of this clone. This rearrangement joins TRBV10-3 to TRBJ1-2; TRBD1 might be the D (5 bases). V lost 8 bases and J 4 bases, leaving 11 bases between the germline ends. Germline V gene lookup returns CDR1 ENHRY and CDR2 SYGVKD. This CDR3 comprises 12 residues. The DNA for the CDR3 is TGTGCCATCTGGGATGGGGGCTATGGCTACACCTTC. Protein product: CAIWDGGYGYTF.